This passage covers 27 T cell receptor beta chains from one sample sequenced in a study of cytomegalovirus exposure and HLA in healthy donors. The PCR contained 60 Vbeta and 13 Jbeta primers. The repertoire was sequenced with immunoSEQ multiplex PCR; TCRdb's copy has only in-frame clones and lacks some. The sample includes 76,000 or so clones, under 85% of them seen just once. The sequencing sample was made of PBMCs. The receptors originated from a woman aged 40 to 50 in good health and CMV-seropositive.

This chain links TRBV18 with TRBJ1-5; D uncertain. Germline CDR1 KGHSH, CDR2 LQKENI. Trimming left V 1 base short and J 5 bases short, with 3 bases between. The CDR3 consists of 12 residues. The CDR3: CASSPRDQPQHF. The CDR3, as DNA: TGTGCCAGCTCACCACGCGATCAGCCCCAGCATTTT.

The gene calls are TRBV30 and TRBJ1-5, with TRBD1 as a possible D gene (5 bases). This CDR3 has 13 amino acids. V shed 5 bases and J shed 3 bases, with 11 bases lying between them. The germline CDR1 and CDR2 sequences are GTSNPN and SVGIG (reference sequence). The CDR3: CAWSRGSNQPQHF. Here the CDR3 DNA reads TGTGCCTGGTCAAGGGGCTCCAATCAGCCCCAGCATTTT. The entire variable domain, with the rest obtained from reference TRBV30 and TRBJ1-5, is as follows: SQTIHQWPATLVQPVGSPLSLECTVEGTSNPNLYWYRQAAGRGLQLLFYSVGIGQISSEVPQNLSASRPQDRQFILSSKKLLLSDSGFYLCAWSRGSNQPQHFGDGTRLSIL.

This sequence joins TRBV18 and TRBJ2-3, with TRBD1 as a possible D gene (5 bases). The CDR3 extends over 15 amino acids. Trimming left V 4 bases short and J 2 bases short, with 13 bases between. The V gene's germline CDR1 is KGHSH and CDR2 LQKENI. In DNA, the CDR3 is TGTGCCAGCTCACTAGGGGCAGTCCTCACAGATACGCAGTATTTT. Amino acid sequence: CASSLGAVLTDTQYF.

The chain combines TRBV10-3 with TRBJ2-7; D is perhaps TRBD2 (7 bases). The V gene lost 6 bases and the J gene lost 2 bases, with 14 bases spanning the gap. The CDR3 contains 14 residues. CDR1 and CDR2 (germline): ENHRY, SYGVKD. CDR3 region: CAISPPGGPYEQYF. In DNA form, the CDR3 reads TGTGCCATCAGCCCCCCGGGGGGCCCCTACGAGCAGTACTTC.

The gene calls are TRBV5-1 and TRBJ2-1; tentatively, D is TRBD2 (6 bases). CDR1 SGHRS and CDR2 YFSETQ come from the germline V gene. The CDR3 is 15 residues long. Trimming took off 5 bases at V and 5 bases at J, with 17 bases between the two ends. The CDR3 spells CASSTGLAKNNEQFF. The CDR3 nucleotides read TGCGCCAGCAGTACGGGTCTAGCGAAAAACAATGAGCAGTTCTTC.

V is TRBV5-1 and J is TRBJ1-2; 9 bases match TRBD1. V lost 3 bases to trimming and J lost 4 bases; unmatched junction nucleotides: 7. CDR1 SGHRS and CDR2 YFSETQ come from the germline V gene. This CDR3 has 15 amino acids. The CDR3 sequence: CASSSTGGGPYGYTF. The CDR3 nucleotides are TGCGCCAGCAGCTCGACAGGGGGAGGCCCCTATGGCTACACCTTC.

The J gene is TRBJ2-7, the V gene TRBV5-1, with D maybe TRBD1 (5 bases). Looked up from germline, CDR1 is SGHRS and CDR2 is YFSETQ. V gave up 0 bases and J gave up 5 bases, with 12 bases separating them. The CDR3 spans 14 residues. The CDR3 DNA follows: TGCGCCAGCAGCTTGGCCTCAGGGTTGGACGAGCAGTACTTC. It yields the protein CASSLASGLDEQYF.

The V call is TRBV28, the J call TRBJ2-7; D is ambiguous. The CDR3 is made up of 12 amino acids. Trimming left V 5 bases short and J 2 bases short, with 7 bases between. Germline CDR1 MDHEN, CDR2 SYDVKM. The CDR3 sequence is CASSVRAYEQYF. CDR3 nucleotide sequence: TGTGCCAGCAGTGTTCGGGCCTACGAGCAGTACTTC.

This rearrangement joins TRBV4-3 to TRBJ2-5; D is perhaps TRBD1 (5 bases). The CDR3 sequence is 16 residues long. The V and J ends lost 1 base and 5 bases respectively, with 17 bases between them. Germline V gives CDR1 LGHNA, CDR2 YSLEER. The CDR3 DNA sequence: TGCGCCAGCAGCCAAGGGGCAGGGTCTTTATGGGAGACCCAGTACTTC. It translates to CASSQGAGSLWETQYF.

This clone was picked up one time. The CDR3 is CATSDRARLGGGYTF. As DNA, the CDR3 is TGTGCCACTTCGGACAGGGCGCGGCTAGGTGGTGGCTACACCTTC. V usage is TRBV10-3 and J usage is TRBJ1-2; 8 bases fit TRBD1. The V gene end was trimmed by 10 bases and the J gene end by 7 bases; junction bases not matched to a gene: 17. The V gene's germline CDR1 is ENHRY and CDR2 SYGVKD. The CDR3 loop spans 15 amino acids.

The chain combines TRBV4-3 with TRBJ2-5; TRBD1 agrees at 9 bases. The CDR3 consists of 16 residues. CDR1 LGHNA and CDR2 YSLEER come from the germline V gene. V was clipped by 1 base and J by 3 bases; unmatched bases: 6. DNA of the CDR3: TGCGCCAGCAGCCAAGGAAACAGGGGGCGGGAAGAGACCCAGTACTTC. Translating gives CASSQGNRGREETQYF.

The chain joins TRBV29-1 to TRBJ2-3; D uncertain. There are 12 residues in the CDR3. Per germline, CDR1 SQVTM and CDR2 ANQGSEA. V lost 2 bases, J lost 3 bases, and 6 bases lay in between. The CDR3 reads CSVEPLTDTQYF. CDR3 nucleotide sequence: TGCAGCGTTGAACCCCTTACAGATACGCAGTATTTT.

This clone was seen a few times. The chain employs TRBV7-2 and TRBJ1-5; 9 bases are shared with TRBD1. The CDR3 runs 14 residues. CDR1 is SGHTA, CDR2 FQGNSA, per germline. V trimming: 6 bases; J trimming: 6 bases; junction bases outside the gene matches: 6. CDR3 sequence (DNA): TGTGCCAGCAGTTACAGGGGGCTGGGTCAGCCCCAGCATTTT. Its translation: CASSYRGLGQPQHF.

This clone was seen only a few times. The chain couples TRBV6-6 to TRBJ1-1; no clear D. The CDR3 extends over 13 amino acids. The germline V gene encodes CDR1 MNHNY and CDR2 SVGAGI (reference sequence). Trimming shortened V by 11 bases and J by 0 bases, and 13 bases separated the two germline ends. CDR3 nucleotides: TGTGCCGGAGGTCCAGGCATGAACACTGAAGCTTTCTTT. Translated, it gives CAGGPGMNTEAFF.

Only a few counts were recorded for this clone. The genes are TRBV19 and TRBJ2-5; possible D gene TRBD1, 6 bases. The CDR3 has 14 residues. Trimming pared 4 bases from V and 5 bases from J, leaving 14 bases between. Looked up from germline, CDR1 is LNHDA and CDR2 is SQIVND (reference sequence). The CDR3 DNA sequence: TGTGCCAGTAGTAGGGGCAGGGGAAGGGAGACCCAGTACTTC. Its protein product is CASSRGRGRETQYF.

The chain has TRBV5-4 and TRBJ2-3, with 7 bases lining up with TRBD1. V shed 1 base and J 4 bases; nucleotides not matched to a gene: 3. This CDR3 contains 14 residues. Germline values: CDR1 SGHNT, CDR2 YYREEE (reference sequence). The CDR3 sequence: CASSLRQGADTQYF. The DNA of the CDR3 is TGTGCCAGCAGCTTGCGACAGGGCGCAGATACGCAGTATTTT.

This clone was seen once. Other DNA sequences within the sample encode an identical CDR3. V gene TRBV7-9 combines with J gene TRBJ1-2; D is perhaps TRBD1 (6 bases). The CDR3 covers 13 residues. V was pared by 5 bases and J by 2 bases, with 9 bases between. Germline V gene data show CDR1 as SEHNR and CDR2 as FQNEAQ (reference sequence). Here the CDR3 DNA reads TGTGCCAGCAGCCCAGGACAGAACTATGGCTACACCTTC. This codes for CASSPGQNYGYTF.

In nucleotides, the CDR3 is TGTGCCAGCAGCTTAACGCCGGGGGAGCAGTACTTC. Its translation is CASSLTPGEQYF. The chain combines TRBV7-6 with TRBJ2-7, with a possible D match to TRBD2 (5 bases). Germline CDR1 and CDR2: SGHVS and FNYEAQ. There are 12 residues in the CDR3. V lost 2 bases and J 7 bases, leaving 9 bases between the germline ends.

The V call is TRBV10-1, the J call TRBJ2-7, with a possible D match to TRBD1 (6 bases). Trimming pared 6 bases from V and 0 bases from J, leaving 18 bases between. Germline CDR1 reads WNHNN; CDR2 reads SYGVQD (reference sequence). This CDR3 spans 16 amino acids. In DNA, the CDR3 is TGCGCCAGCAGCGACCAGGGGTGGCGCCCCTCCTACGAGCAGTACTTC. Protein: CASSDQGWRPSYEQYF.

The DNA for the CDR3 is TGTGCCAGCTCAACACGTGGGACAGGGCGTCATGAAAAACTGTTTTTT. Its translation: CASSTRGTGRHEKLFF. V usage is TRBV18 and J usage is TRBJ1-4; the match to TRBD1 covers 9 bases. The germline V gene has CDR1 KGHSH and CDR2 LQKENI. The trim removed 5 bases at V and 6 bases at J, leaving 10 bases unmatched. The CDR3 runs to 16 residues.

The V and J genes are TRBV30 and TRBJ1-5, with a tentative D call TRBD1 (6 bases). The V gene's germline CDR1 is GTSNPN and CDR2 SVGIG (reference sequence). V shed 1 base and J shed 6 bases, with 13 bases lying between them. CDR3 length equals 14 residues. Here the CDR3 DNA reads TGTGCCTGGAGTGCCCCGGGGGGCGGTCAGCCCCAGCATTTT. As protein: CAWSAPGGGQPQHF.

This clone has only a few counts. The genes are TRBV25-1 and TRBJ1-2, with D possibly being TRBD1 (5 bases). The CDR3 has 12 residues. The germline CDR1 and CDR2 sequences are MGHDK and SYGVNS. V lost 0 bases and J lost 8, with 7 bases in between. The CDR3 DNA follows: TGTGCCAGCAGTGAATACGGGGGGGGCTACACCTTC. This encodes CASSEYGGGYTF.

V gene TRBV19 combines with J gene TRBJ1-2; TRBD1 is a possible D gene (5 bases). The CDR3 is made up of 15 amino acids. Trimming pared 5 bases from V and 2 bases from J, leaving 15 bases between. Germline V gene sequence: CDR1 LNHDA, CDR2 SQIVND (reference sequence). CDR3 DNA: TGTGCCAGTAGTGCCCCCGCCGGGGGAAACTATGGCTACACCTTC. Translated: CASSAPAGGNYGYTF. The full variable domain, rest sourced from reference TRBV19 and TRBJ1-2, is DGGITQSPKYLFRKEGQNVTLSCEQNLNHDAMYWYRQDPGQGLRLIYYSQIVNDFQKGDIAEGYSVSREKKESFPLTVTSAQKNPTAFYLCASSAPAGGNYGYTFGSGTRLTVV.

The rearrangement links TRBV19 to TRBJ1-1; D is perhaps TRBD1 (6 bases). The CDR3 sequence is 16 residues long. V was pared by 3 bases and J by 1 base, with 15 bases between. The germline V gene has CDR1 LNHDA and CDR2 SQIVND (reference sequence). The CDR3 here is CASSMPGGGANTEAFF. The CDR3 DNA reads as TGTGCCAGTAGTATGCCTGGCGGGGGCGCGAACACTGAAGCTTTCTTT.

The genes are TRBV6-1 and TRBJ2-5; the D gene is possibly TRBD2 (5 bases). This CDR3 has 14 residues. V was shortened by 4 bases and J by 2 bases, with 11 bases between the two germline ends. Germline CDR1 MNHNS, CDR2 SASEGT. The CDR3: CASSGPRGQETQYF. The CDR3 DNA reads TGTGCCAGCAGTGGGCCTCGGGGACAAGAGACCCAGTACTTC.

In DNA, the CDR3 is TGCGCCAGCAGCCTAACTAGCGGGGGTGGGAATGAGCAGTTCTTC. This codes for CASSLTSGGGNEQFF. The chain couples TRBV4-3 to TRBJ2-1, with 11 bases that match TRBD2. This CDR3 is 15 amino acids long. Germline V gives CDR1 LGHNA, CDR2 YSLEER. V lost 4 bases and J lost 7; bases outside the gene matches: 6.

This clone was seen only once. The germline gene is not matched at one end of the junction; a read error may be the cause. The gene calls are TRBV19 and TRBJ2-3, with 8 bases matching TRBD2. Per the germline V gene, CDR1 is LNHDA and CDR2 is SQIVND (reference sequence). This CDR3 region has 18 residues. The CDR3 DNA reads as TGTGCCAGTAGTATAGCCGGCGGGGGGTTACGAAGAACAGGTACGCAGTATTTT. Its translation: CASSIAGGGLRRTGTQYF.